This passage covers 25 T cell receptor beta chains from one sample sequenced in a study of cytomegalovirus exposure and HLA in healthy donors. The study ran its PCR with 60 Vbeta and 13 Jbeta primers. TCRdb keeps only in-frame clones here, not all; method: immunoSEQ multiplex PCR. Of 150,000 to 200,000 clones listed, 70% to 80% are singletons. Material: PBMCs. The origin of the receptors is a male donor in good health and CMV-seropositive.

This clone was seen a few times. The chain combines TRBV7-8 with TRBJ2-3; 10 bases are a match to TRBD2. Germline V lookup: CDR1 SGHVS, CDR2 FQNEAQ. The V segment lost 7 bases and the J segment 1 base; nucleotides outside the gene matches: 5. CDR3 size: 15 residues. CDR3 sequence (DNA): TGTGCCAGCACCCAAAGCGGGGGGGGCACAGATACGCAGTATTTT. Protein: CASTQSGGGTDTQYF.

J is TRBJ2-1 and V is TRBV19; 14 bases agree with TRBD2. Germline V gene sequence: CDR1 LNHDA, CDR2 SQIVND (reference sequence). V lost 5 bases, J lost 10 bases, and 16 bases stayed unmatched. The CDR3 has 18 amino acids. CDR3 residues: CASSVGLAGGQTVREQFF. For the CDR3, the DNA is TGTGCCAGTAGTGTCGGACTAGCGGGGGGACAGACAGTCCGCGAGCAGTTCTTC.

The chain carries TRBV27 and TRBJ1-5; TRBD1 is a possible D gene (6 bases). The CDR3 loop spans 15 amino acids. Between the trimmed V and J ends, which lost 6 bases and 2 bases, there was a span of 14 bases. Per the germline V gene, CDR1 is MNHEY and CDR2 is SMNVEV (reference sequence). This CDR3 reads CASRGTGSGNQPQHF. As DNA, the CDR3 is TGTGCCAGCAGGGGAACAGGGTCGGGCAATCAGCCCCAGCATTTT.

The CDR3 region has the DNA TGCAGCGTTGATGAGGGTAAAGGGAACACCATATATTTT. The encoded protein is CSVDEGKGNTIYF. This chain links TRBV29-1 with TRBJ1-3; D remains unclear. Deletions cut 3 bases from V and 7 bases from J, with 13 bases between. CDR1 SQVTM and CDR2 ANQGSEA come from the germline V gene. This CDR3 is built from 13 residues. The entire variable domain, with the rest obtained from reference TRBV29-1 and TRBJ1-3, is as follows: SAVISQKPSRDICQRGTSLTIQCQVDSQVTMMFWYRQQPGQSLTLIATANQGSEATYESGFVIDKFPISRPNLTFSTLTVSNMSPEDSSIYLCSVDEGKGNTIYFGEGSWLTVV.

CDR3 nucleotide sequence: TGTGCCAGCACCCCAGACAGGGGTAATTCACCCCTCCACTTT. This sequence encodes CASTPDRGNSPLHF. The chain recombines TRBV6-1 with TRBJ1-6, with 8 bases identical to TRBD1. The CDR3 has 14 residues. V was clipped by 7 bases and J by 6 bases; unmatched bases: 5. Germline V gene lookup returns CDR1 MNHNS and CDR2 SASEGT.

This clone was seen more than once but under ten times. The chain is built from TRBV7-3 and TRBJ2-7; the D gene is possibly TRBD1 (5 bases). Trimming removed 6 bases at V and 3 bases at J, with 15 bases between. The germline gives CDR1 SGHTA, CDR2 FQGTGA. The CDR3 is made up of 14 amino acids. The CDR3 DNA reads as TGTGCCAGCAGTTTCGGCCAGGGAAACTACGAGCAGTACTTC. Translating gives CASSFGQGNYEQYF.

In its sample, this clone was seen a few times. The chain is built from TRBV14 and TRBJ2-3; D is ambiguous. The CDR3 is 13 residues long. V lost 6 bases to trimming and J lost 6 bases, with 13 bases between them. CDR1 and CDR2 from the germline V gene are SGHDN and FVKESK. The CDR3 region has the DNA TGTGCCAGCAGAACCCTAGGATCCGATACGCAGTATTTT. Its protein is CASRTLGSDTQYF.

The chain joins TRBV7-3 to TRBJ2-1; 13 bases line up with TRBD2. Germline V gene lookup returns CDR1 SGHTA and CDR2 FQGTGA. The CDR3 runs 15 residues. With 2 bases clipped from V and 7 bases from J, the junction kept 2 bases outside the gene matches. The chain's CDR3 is CASSLGLAGVNEQFF. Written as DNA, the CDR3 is TGTGCCAGCAGCTTAGGACTAGCGGGGGTTAATGAGCAGTTCTTC.

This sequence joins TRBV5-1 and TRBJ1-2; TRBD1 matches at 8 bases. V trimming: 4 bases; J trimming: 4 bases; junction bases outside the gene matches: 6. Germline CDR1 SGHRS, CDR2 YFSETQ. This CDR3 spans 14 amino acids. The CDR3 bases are TGCGCCAGCAGCGGCGGACAGGGCGGCTATGGCTACACCTTC. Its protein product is CASSGGQGGYGYTF.

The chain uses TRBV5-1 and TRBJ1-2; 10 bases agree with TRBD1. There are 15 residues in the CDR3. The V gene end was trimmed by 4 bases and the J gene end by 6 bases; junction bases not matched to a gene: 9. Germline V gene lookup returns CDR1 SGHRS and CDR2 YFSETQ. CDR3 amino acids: CASSPVAGQGHGYTF. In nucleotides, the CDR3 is TGCGCCAGCAGCCCGGTTGCGGGACAGGGGCATGGCTACACCTTC.

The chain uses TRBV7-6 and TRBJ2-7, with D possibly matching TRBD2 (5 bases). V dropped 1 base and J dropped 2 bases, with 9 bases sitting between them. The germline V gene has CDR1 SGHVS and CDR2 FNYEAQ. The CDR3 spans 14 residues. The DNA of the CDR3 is TGTGCCAGCAGCTTAGGAGTCGGGACCTACGAGCAGTACTTC. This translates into CASSLGVGTYEQYF.

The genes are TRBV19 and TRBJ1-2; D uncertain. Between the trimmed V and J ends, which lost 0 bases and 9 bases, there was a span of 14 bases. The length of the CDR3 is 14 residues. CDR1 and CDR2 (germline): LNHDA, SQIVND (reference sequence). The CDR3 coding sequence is TGTGCCAGTAGTATAGAGGTGTCTCGGTTCAGCTACACCTTC. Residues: CASSIEVSRFSYTF.

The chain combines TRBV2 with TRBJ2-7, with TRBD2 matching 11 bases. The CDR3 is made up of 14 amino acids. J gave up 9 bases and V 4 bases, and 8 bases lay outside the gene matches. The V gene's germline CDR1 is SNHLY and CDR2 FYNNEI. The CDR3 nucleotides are TGTGCCAGCAGTGGACTAGCGGGGAATCAAGGGCAGTACTTC. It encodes CASSGLAGNQGQYF.

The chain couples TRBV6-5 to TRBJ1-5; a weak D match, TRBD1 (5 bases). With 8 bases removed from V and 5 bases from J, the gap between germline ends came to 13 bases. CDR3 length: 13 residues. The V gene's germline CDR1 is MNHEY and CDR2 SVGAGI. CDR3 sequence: CASVDSRYQPQHF. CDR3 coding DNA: TGTGCCAGCGTTGACAGCCGATATCAGCCCCAGCATTTT.

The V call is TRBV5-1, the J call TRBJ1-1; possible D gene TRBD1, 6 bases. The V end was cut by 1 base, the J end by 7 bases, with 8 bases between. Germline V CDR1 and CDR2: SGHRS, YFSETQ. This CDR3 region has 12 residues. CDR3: CASSLKGVEAFF. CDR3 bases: TGCGCCAGCAGCTTGAAGGGGGTTGAAGCTTTCTTT.

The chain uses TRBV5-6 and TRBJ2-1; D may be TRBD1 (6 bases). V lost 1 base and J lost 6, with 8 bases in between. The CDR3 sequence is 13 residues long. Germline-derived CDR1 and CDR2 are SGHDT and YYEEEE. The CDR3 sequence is CASSLTGPNEQFF. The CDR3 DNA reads TGTGCCAGCAGCTTGACAGGGCCCAATGAGCAGTTCTTC.

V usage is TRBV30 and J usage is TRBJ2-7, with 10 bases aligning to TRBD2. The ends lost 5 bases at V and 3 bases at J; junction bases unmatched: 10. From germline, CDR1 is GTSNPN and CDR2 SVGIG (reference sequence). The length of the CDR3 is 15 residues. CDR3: CAWDLSGRAFYEQYF. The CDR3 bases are TGTGCCTGGGATCTGAGCGGGAGGGCCTTCTACGAGCAGTACTTC.

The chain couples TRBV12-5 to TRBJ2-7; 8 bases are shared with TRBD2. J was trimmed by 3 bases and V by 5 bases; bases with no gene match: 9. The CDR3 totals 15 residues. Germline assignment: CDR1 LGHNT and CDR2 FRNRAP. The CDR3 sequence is CASGIQQLAVYEQYF. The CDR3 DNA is TGTGCTAGTGGTATCCAACAACTAGCGGTCTACGAGCAGTACTTC.

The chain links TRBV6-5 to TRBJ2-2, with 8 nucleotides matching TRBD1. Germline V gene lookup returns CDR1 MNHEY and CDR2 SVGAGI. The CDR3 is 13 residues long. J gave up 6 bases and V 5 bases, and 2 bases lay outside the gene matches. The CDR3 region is CASSEQGAGELFF. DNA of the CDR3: TGTGCCAGCAGTGAACAGGGGGCCGGGGAGCTGTTTTTT.

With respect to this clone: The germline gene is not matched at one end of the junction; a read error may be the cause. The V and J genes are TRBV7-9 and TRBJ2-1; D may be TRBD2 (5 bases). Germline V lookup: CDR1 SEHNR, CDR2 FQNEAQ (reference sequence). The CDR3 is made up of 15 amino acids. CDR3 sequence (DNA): TGTTCCAGCAGCTTAGATGGACTTGGCTACAATGAGCAGTTCTTC. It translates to CSSSLDGLGYNEQFF.

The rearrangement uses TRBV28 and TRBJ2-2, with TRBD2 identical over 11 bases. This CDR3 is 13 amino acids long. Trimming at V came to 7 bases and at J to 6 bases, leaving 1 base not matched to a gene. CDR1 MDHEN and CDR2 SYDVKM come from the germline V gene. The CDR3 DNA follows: TGTGCCAGCATTAGCGGGAGGGCCGGGGAGCTGTTTTTT. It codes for CASISGRAGELFF.

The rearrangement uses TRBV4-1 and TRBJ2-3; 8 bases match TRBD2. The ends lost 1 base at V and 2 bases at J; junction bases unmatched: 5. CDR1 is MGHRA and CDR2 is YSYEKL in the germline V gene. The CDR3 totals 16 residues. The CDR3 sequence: CASSQGLAGNTDTQYF. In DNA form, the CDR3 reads TGCGCCAGCAGCCAAGGGTTAGCGGGAAACACAGATACGCAGTATTTT.

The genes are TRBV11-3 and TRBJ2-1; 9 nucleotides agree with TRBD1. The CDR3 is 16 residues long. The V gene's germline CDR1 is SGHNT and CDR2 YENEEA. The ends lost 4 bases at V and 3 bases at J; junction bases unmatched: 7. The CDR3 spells CASSYSPDRGYNEQFF. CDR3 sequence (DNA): TGTGCCAGCAGCTACAGCCCGGACAGGGGCTACAATGAGCAGTTCTTC.

As DNA, the CDR3 is TGCGCCAGCAGCTTGGCTAGGGGGGGAACACCCCTCCACTTT. It yields the protein CASSLARGGTPLHF. The chain carries TRBV5-1 and TRBJ1-6; D possibly corresponds to TRBD1 (6 bases). Germline CDR1 and CDR2: SGHRS and YFSETQ. The CDR3 consists of 14 residues. V dropped 0 bases and J dropped 11 bases, with 12 bases sitting between them.

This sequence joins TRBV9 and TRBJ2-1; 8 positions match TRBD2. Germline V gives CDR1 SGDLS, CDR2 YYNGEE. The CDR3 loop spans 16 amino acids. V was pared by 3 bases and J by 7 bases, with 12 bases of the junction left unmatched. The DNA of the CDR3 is TGTGCCAGCAGCGAGGGAGCTCGGGAGGGCCAAAATGAGCAGTTCTTC. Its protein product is CASSEGAREGQNEQFF.